What follows describes a single T cell receptor (beta chain). Germline CDR1 reads SGHVS; CDR2 reads FNYEAQ. V lost 0 bases and J lost 5; bases outside the gene matches: 7. This CDR3 comprises 16 residues. These data belong to a study of blood T cell repertoires in COVID-19. Study-wide background: Samples taken during acute and convalescent COVID-19 were collected in the United States, Italy and Spain. T cells, B-cell-depleted T cells, or PBMCs provided the cDNA or gDNA that served as material.

Assay used: immunoSEQ multiplex PCR; TCRdb lists only in-frame clones, some missing. The table records fewer than 150,000 clones, more than 75% of them present only once. The sequence derives from a man aged 55 to 70 who had recovered from COVID-19. Sequenced input: peripheral blood. The chain is built from TRBV7-6 and TRBJ2-5; 9 bases align to TRBD2. The CDR3 DNA is TGTGCCAGCAGCTTAGCTGCTAGCGGGATGGGGGAGACCCAGTACTTC. Translated, it gives CASSLAASGMGETQYF.